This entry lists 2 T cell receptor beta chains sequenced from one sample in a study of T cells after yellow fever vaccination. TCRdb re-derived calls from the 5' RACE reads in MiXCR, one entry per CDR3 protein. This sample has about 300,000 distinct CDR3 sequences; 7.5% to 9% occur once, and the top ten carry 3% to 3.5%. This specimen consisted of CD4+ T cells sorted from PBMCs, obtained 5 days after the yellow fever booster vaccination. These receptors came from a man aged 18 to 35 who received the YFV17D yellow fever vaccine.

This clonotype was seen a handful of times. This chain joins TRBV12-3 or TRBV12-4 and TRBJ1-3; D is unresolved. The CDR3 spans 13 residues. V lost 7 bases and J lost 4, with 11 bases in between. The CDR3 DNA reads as TGTGCCAGCAAACCCCGGGCCGGAAACACCATATATTTT. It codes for CASKPRAGNTIYF.

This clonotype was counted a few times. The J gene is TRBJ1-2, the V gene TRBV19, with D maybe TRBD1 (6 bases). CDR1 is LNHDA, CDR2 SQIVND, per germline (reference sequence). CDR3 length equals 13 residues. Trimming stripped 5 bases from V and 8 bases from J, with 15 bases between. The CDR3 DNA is TGTGCCAGTAGTGGGGGCGCCTTTAGCGGCTACACCTTC. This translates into CASSGGAFSGYTF.